The entry below describes one TCR beta chain. Its antigen target is currently unknown. One base away there is no much larger clone; base qualities are not given. As encoded in the germline V gene (reference sequence), CDR1 is LNHDA while CDR2 is SQIVND. V has 5 bases trimmed and J has 7 bases trimmed; junction bases matching no gene number 9. The CDR3 numbers 15 residues from cysteine through phenylalanine. The entry retains the CDR3 DNA only, 45 bases that are in frame from base 1. TCRbeta CDR3 regions were amplified from genomic DNA using the immunoSEQ Assay, a bias-controlled multiplex PCR. The paper's data handling went like this. Within the assay, amplification of reference gene primers was used to estimate how many nucleated cells each sample contained. Sequence reads were collapsed and filtered to measure the absolute abundance of every unique TCRbeta CDR3 rearrangement. For each sample, productive Simpson clonality was calculated as the square root of Simpson's diversity index across productive rearrangements. Not all clones reach the TCRdb copy of this immuneACCESS table, which keeps in-frame sequences only. Checked studies attribute under half of the gap to unresolved V genes and leave the rest unexplained. From that table come the V and J calls and clone size; the DNA was used to work out D and trimming. This sample lists over 200,000 clones; approximately 90% were detected once. Approximately 0.66% of the sample is in the top ten clones.

Collaborating institutions collected whole blood in K2EDTA tubes following their own protocols. Collaborator samples were shipped for TCRbeta analysis as frozen whole blood, isolated PBMCs, or DNA extracted from either sample type. These data are taken from a study of blood T cell repertoires in COVID-19 (TCRdb year 2020). Regarding the study in general: The collaborator samples originated in the United States, Italy and Spain and spanned the acute and convalescent phases of COVID-19. Subjects who had been exposed to COVID-19, were actively infected with it, or had recovered from it provided the deeply sampled blood TCRbeta repertoires that made up the dataset. Samples were obtained from the ongoing ImmuneRACE study (first 160 participants) and from some 1,300 subjects provided by 6 global collaborators. HLA class I and class II types, where available, came from metadata supplied by the sample provider rather than from assay-based typing. A freely available public database, intended as a resource for researchers studying the immune response to SARS-CoV-2, is where the repertoires were released. The material from the prospective study consisted of cDNA or gDNA derived from T cells, B-cell-depleted T cells, or PBMCs. Sample metadata almost always included a de-identified subject ID, COVID-19 status, age in years and sex.

Points the paper makes about the study in general: The amount of clinical and demographic metadata varied by source and participant and was provided uncurated.

The sequenced sample consisted of peripheral blood. The rearranged segments are TRBV19 and TRBJ1-4, and 8 junctional nucleotides match TRBD1. The receptor was isolated from a man aged 40-49 years with acute or convalescent COVID-19. The CDR3 protein sequence reads: CASSVQDRGAEKLFF. The bases read TGTGCCAGTAGTGTCCAAGACAGGGGAGCTGAAAAACTGTTTTTT.